This section outlines one T cell receptor (beta chain) sequence together with its context. Its antigen is undetermined. PCR employed 60 Vbeta and 13 Jbeta primers. Here immunoSEQ multiplex PCR was the method, and the copy in TCRdb shows in-frame clones only, minus some. The sample consists of tens of thousands of clones, 60% to 80% of them appearing once. This entry belongs to a study of cytomegalovirus exposure and HLA in healthy donors. General study results and limits: In an earlier analysis, about 87% or about 30%: the productive usage of most TCR beta V segments. Sequencing depth across donors, presence/absence analyses assumed, was roughly uniform. The authors enumerated some 170 TCR beta chains as linked to cytomegalovirus.

This sequence originates from a middle-aged woman in good health and CMV-seropositive. The sequencing sample was made of PBMCs.

CDR3 in DNA: TGTGCCAGCAGGGCCGGGACAGGGGTTGGGAACACTGAAGCTTTCTTT. Its protein product is CASRAGTGVGNTEAFF. This chain joins TRBV2 and TRBJ1-1; TRBD1 agrees at 10 bases. The V and J ends lost 6 bases and 1 base, in that order; junction bases with no gene match: 8. The CDR3 consists of 16 residues. The germline CDR1 and CDR2 sequences are SNHLY and FYNNEI.